This T cell receptor (beta chain) was profiled in a study of blood T cells in healthy people across ages. A J-beta primer mix and a sample-barcoded 5' primer were used in a second PCR of roughly 7 to 12 cycles. A template-switch adaptor containing 12 random nucleotides labeled each cDNA molecule. TCRdb reanalysed the 5' RACE reads using MiXCR and keeps one entry per CDR3 protein. This sample has around 1.5 million distinct CDR3 sequences; roughly 30% occur once, and the top ten carry about 10%. Caucasian, healthy and from Russia, the donors were aged between about 6 and 90. Researchers isolated at least 7 million PBMCs per sample. Samples each yielded at least 6 micrograms of total RNA. The CDR3 spans 17 residues. With 3 bases clipped from V and 9 bases from J, the junction kept 11 bases outside the gene matches. Germline loops: CDR1 MNHEY, CDR2 SMNVEV (reference sequence).

The chain has TRBV27 and TRBJ1-6; 10 nucleotides align to TRBD1. The sequenced sample was blood. This receptor was identified in a woman aged 25 to 45 in good health. CDR3 in amino acids: CASSFTLGQGLRSPLHF. The DNA for the CDR3 is TGTGCCAGCAGTTTCACCCTGGGACAGGGGCTCCGTTCACCCCTCCACTTT.